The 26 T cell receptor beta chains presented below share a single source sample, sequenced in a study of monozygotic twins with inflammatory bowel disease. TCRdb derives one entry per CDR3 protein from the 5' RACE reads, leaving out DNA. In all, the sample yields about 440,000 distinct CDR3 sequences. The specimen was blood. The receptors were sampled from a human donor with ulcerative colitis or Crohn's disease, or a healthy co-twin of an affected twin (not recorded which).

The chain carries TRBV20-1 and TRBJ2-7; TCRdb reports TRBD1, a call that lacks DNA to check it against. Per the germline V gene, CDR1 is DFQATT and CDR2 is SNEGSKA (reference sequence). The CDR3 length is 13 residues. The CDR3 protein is CSAGRTGGYEQYF.

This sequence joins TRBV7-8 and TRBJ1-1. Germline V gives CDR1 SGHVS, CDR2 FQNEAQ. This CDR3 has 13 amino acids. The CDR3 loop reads CASSLERTYEAFF.

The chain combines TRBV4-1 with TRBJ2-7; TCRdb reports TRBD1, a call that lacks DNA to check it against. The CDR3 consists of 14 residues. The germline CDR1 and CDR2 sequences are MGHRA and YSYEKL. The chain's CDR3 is CASSQGGSPGEQYF.

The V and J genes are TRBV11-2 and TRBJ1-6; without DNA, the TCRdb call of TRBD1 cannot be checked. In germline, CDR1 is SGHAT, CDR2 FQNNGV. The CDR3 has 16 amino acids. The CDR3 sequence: CASSLANRNYNSPLHF.

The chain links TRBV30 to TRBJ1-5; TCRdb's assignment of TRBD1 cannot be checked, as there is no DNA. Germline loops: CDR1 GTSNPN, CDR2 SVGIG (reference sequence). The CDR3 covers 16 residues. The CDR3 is CAWSVRGRGAFQPQHF.

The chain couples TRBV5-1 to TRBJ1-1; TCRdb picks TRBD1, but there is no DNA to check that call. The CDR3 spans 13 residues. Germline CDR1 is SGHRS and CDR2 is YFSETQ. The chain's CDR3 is CASSSTGDTEAFF.

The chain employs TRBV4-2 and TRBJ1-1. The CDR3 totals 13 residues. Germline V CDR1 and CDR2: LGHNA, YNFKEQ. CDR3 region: CASSLDRYTEAFF.

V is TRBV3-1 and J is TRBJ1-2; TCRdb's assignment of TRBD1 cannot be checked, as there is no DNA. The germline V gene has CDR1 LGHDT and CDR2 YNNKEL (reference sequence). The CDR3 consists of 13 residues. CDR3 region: CASSQVAGLGYTF. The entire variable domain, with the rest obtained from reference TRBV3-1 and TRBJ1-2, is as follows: DTAVSQTPKYLVTQMGNDKSIKCEQNLGHDTMYWYKQDSKKFLKIMFSYNNKELIINETVPNRFSPKSPDKAHLNLHINSLELGDSAVYFCASSQVAGLGYTFGSGTRLTVV.

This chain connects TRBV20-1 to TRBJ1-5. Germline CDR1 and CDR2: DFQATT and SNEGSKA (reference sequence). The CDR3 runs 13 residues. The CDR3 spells CSARDMGGQPQHF.

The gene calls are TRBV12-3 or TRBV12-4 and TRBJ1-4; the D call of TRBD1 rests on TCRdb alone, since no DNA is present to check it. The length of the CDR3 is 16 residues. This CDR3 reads CASSFGRQATNEKLFF.

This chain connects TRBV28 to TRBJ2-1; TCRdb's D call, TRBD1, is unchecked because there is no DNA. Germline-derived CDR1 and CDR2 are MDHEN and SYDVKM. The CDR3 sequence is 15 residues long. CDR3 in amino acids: CASSSPGQGATEQFF.

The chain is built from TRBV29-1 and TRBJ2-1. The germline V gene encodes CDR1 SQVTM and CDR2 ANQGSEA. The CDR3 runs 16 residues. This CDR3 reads CSVDRTLEGSYNEQFF.

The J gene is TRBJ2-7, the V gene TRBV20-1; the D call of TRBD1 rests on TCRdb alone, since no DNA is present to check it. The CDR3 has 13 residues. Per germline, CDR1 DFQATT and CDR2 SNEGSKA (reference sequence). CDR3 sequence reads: CSARVAGASEQYF.

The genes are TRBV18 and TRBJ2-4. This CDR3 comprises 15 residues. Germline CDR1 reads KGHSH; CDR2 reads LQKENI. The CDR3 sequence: CASSPQAQAKNIQYF.

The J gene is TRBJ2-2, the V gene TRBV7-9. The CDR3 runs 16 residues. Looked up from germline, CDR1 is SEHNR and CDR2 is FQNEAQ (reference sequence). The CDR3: CASSFLLGRLTGELFF.

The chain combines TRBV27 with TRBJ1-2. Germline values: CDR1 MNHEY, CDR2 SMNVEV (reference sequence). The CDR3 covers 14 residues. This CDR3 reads CASSFAATNYGYTF.

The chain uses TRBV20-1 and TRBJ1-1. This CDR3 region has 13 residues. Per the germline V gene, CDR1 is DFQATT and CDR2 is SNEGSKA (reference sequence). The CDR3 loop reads CSASRASNTEAFF.

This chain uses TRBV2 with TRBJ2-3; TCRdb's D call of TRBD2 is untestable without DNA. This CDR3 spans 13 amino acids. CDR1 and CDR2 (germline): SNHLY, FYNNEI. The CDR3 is CASIAGSTDTQYF.

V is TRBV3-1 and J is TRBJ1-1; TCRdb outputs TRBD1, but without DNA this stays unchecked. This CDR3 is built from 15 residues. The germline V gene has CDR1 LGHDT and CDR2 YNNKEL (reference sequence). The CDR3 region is CASSLGTAMGTEAFF.

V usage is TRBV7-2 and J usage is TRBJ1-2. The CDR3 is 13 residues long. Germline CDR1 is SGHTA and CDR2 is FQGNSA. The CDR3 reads CASSFQRIDGYTF.

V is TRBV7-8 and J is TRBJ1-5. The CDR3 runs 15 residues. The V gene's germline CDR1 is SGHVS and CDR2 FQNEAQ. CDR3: CASSQSSGTIPPQHF.

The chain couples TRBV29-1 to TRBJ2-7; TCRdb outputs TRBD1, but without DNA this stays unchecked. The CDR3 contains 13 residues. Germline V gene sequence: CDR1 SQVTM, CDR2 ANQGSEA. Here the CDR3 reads CSVEIGGRDEQYF.

Here the CDR3 reads CASSERVDSGNTIYF. The genes are TRBV2 and TRBJ1-3. CDR1 and CDR2 from the germline V gene are SNHLY and FYNNEI. The CDR3 is made up of 15 amino acids.

CDR3 residues: CAISGGLAANGANVLTF. V is TRBV10-3 and J is TRBJ2-6; TCRdb's D gene call, TRBD2, goes unchecked for lack of DNA. The CDR3 totals 17 residues. Germline CDR1 is ENHRY and CDR2 is SYGVKD.

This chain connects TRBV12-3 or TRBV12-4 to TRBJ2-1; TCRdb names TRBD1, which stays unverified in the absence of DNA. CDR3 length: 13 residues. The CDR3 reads CASSPCRGCEQFF.

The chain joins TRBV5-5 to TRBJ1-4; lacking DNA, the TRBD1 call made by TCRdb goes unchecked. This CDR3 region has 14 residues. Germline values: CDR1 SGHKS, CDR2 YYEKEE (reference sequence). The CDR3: CASTPGTTNEKLFF.